Below are 25 T cell receptor beta chains sequenced from a single sample in a study of blood T cell repertoires in COVID-19. Sequenced by immunoSEQ multiplex PCR; TCRdb stores in-frame clones only, minus some. The table lists roughly 330,000 clones, 70% to 90% of them singletons, with 5.5% to 6% in the top ten. Sequencing input: PBMCs or T cells enriched from blood (not recorded which). The receptors were sampled from a woman in her 30s who had recovered from COVID-19.

As concerns this clone: Other DNA sequences from this sample encode an identical CDR3 as well. V and J are TRBV6-5 and TRBJ1-1, with D maybe TRBD1 (6 bases). V lost 2 bases and J 5 bases, leaving 12 bases between the germline ends. CDR1 is MNHEY and CDR2 is SVGAGI in the germline V gene. The CDR3 extends over 14 amino acids. The CDR3 loop reads CASSYGGAGTEAFF. The CDR3 region has the DNA TGTGCCAGCAGTTACGGGGGGGCAGGGACTGAAGCTTTCTTT.

The chain couples TRBV7-9 to TRBJ2-7; maybe TRBD1 (5 bases). CDR3 length: 17 residues. Between the trimmed V and J ends, which lost 3 bases and 3 bases, there was a span of 21 bases. Germline V lookup: CDR1 SEHNR, CDR2 FQNEAQ (reference sequence). The CDR3 region is CASSFGDGHLARYEQYF. The CDR3 nucleotides are TGTGCCAGCAGCTTTGGAGATGGACACCTTGCTCGCTACGAGCAGTACTTC.

This chain connects TRBV27 to TRBJ1-2; possible D gene TRBD1, 6 bases. The CDR3 loop spans 16 amino acids. Trimming cost V 0 bases and J 3 bases, with 14 bases left between them. Germline-derived CDR1 and CDR2 are MNHEY and SMNVEV (reference sequence). CDR3 bases: TGTGCCAGCAGTTTATCCGGTTTAGGGGGTGACTATGGCTACACCTTC. It translates to CASSLSGLGGDYGYTF.

V gene TRBV30 combines with J gene TRBJ1-3; D call uncertain. V was shortened by 3 bases and J by 1 base, with 7 bases between the two germline ends. The CDR3 spans 13 residues. CDR1 and CDR2 from the germline V gene are GTSNPN and SVGIG (reference sequence). CDR3 nucleotide sequence: TGTGCCTGGAGACGAGGGTCTGGAAACACCATATATTTT. Protein sequence: CAWRRGSGNTIYF.

This chain uses TRBV6-5 with TRBJ1-2; D is possibly TRBD1 (6 bases). V was shortened by 0 bases and J by 7 bases, with 15 bases between the two germline ends. Germline V gives CDR1 MNHEY, CDR2 SVGAGI. This CDR3 is built from 15 residues. For the CDR3, the DNA is TGTGCCAGCAGTTACTCAGAGGGACACTGGGGTGGCTACACCTTC. It is translated as CASSYSEGHWGGYTF.

The chain links TRBV3-1 (or the pseudogene TRBV3-2) to TRBJ2-1, with 9 bases fitting TRBD2. Germline-derived CDR1 and CDR2 are LGHDT and YNNKEL (reference sequence). J gave up 3 bases and V 4 bases, and 4 bases lay outside the gene matches. CDR3 size: 15 residues. CDR3 protein: CASSPRLAVYNEQFF. The CDR3 DNA follows: TGTGCCAGCAGCCCACGACTAGCGGTCTACAATGAGCAGTTCTTC.

The rearrangement joins TRBV5-1 to TRBJ2-1; 11 nucleotides align to TRBD2. The CDR3 is made up of 15 amino acids. The J segment lost 7 bases and the V segment lost 4 bases, leaving 7 bases of the junction unmatched. Germline-derived CDR1 and CDR2 are SGHRS and YFSETQ. The CDR3 nucleotides are TGCGCCAGCAGCAACCTAGCGGGGGGACAAAATGAGCAGTTCTTC. This translates into CASSNLAGGQNEQFF. The full variable domain, rest sourced from reference TRBV5-1 and TRBJ2-1, is KAGVTQTPRYLIKTRGQQVTLSCSPISGHRSVSWYQQTPGQGLQFLFEYFSETQRNKGNFPGRFSGRQFSNSRSEMNVSTLELGDSALYLCASSNLAGGQNEQFFGPGTRLTVL.

The chain links TRBV28 to TRBJ2-7; D is ambiguous. Trimming left V 6 bases short and J 0 bases short, with 12 bases between. The CDR3 is 14 residues long. The germline V gene has CDR1 MDHEN and CDR2 SYDVKM. The CDR3 spells CASRRSVASYEQYF. In DNA form, the CDR3 reads TGTGCCAGCAGACGTTCCGTGGCCTCCTACGAGCAGTACTTC.

The V gene is TRBV29-1, the J gene TRBJ1-5; D remains unclear. V was trimmed by 6 bases and J by 5 bases, leaving 11 bases between them. Germline-derived CDR1 and CDR2 are SQVTM and ANQGSEA. The CDR3 contains 12 residues. CDR3 coding DNA: TGCAGCGTCCGGGTCTCCGATCAGCCCCAGCATTTT. Amino acids: CSVRVSDQPQHF.

CDR3 amino acids: CASSFGNGDSPLHF. In DNA form, the CDR3 reads TGTGCCAGCAGTTTCGGGAACGGGGATTCACCCCTCCACTTT. V gene TRBV27 combines with J gene TRBJ1-6; the D is unclear. This CDR3 has 14 residues. The germline gives CDR1 MNHEY, CDR2 SMNVEV (reference sequence). V was shortened by 3 bases and J by 8 bases, with 11 bases between the two germline ends.

The J gene is TRBJ1-3, the V gene TRBV6-1; no firm D call. Trimming shortened V by 2 bases and J by 1 base, and 3 bases separated the two germline ends. The CDR3 runs to 13 residues. In germline, CDR1 is MNHNS, CDR2 SASEGT. The CDR3 loop reads CASSESSGNTIYF. As DNA, the CDR3 is TGTGCCAGCAGTGAATCGTCTGGAAACACCATATATTTT.

The rearrangement uses TRBV18 and TRBJ1-2; D may be TRBD1 (6 bases). CDR1 is KGHSH, CDR2 LQKENI, per germline. The V end was cut by 4 bases, the J end by 2 bases, with 14 bases between. The CDR3 length is 15 residues. The CDR3 spells CASSLGQGQNYGYTF. CDR3 DNA: TGTGCCAGCTCACTGGGTCAGGGGCAGAACTATGGCTACACCTTC.

As regards this clone: This may be a read error: a much more frequent sequence differs by one nucleotide. The gene calls are TRBV7-8 and TRBJ1-1, with 10 bases that match TRBD1. CDR1 is SGHVS and CDR2 is FQNEAQ in the germline V gene. Unmatched junction bases numbered 1, after V lost 2 bases and J lost 1 base. This CDR3 comprises 15 residues. CDR3 DNA: TGTGCCAGCAGCTTATGGGACAGGGGGAACACTGAAGCTTTCTTT. Its translation: CASSLWDRGNTEAFF.

V usage is TRBV6-6 and J usage is TRBJ1-4; no definite D call. CDR1 and CDR2 (germline): MNHNY, SVGAGI (reference sequence). The V end lost 6 bases, the J end lost 7 bases, and 6 bases lay between the germline ends. This CDR3 region has 11 residues. CDR3 sequence reads: CASRRSEKLFF. CDR3 in DNA: TGTGCCAGCAGACGGTCTGAAAAACTGTTTTTT.

This clone was seen just once. The V call is TRBV5-6, the J call TRBJ2-2; D is unclear. In germline, CDR1 is SGHDT, CDR2 YYEEEE. The CDR3 covers 17 residues. V lost 4 bases, J lost 2 bases, and 18 bases lay in between. The CDR3 DNA follows: TGTGCCAGCAGCCGGCGGTTTCTCGGTGAAAACACCGGGGAGCTGTTTTTT. Translated, it gives CASSRRFLGENTGELFF.

The rearrangement links TRBV4-2 to TRBJ1-1; D gene ambiguous. The CDR3 extends over 12 amino acids. V shed 2 bases and J shed 6 bases, with 7 bases lying between them. Germline V CDR1 and CDR2: LGHNA, YNFKEQ. The CDR3 reads CASSQRSSEAFF. The CDR3 DNA is TGTGCCAGCAGCCAACGGTCTTCTGAAGCTTTCTTT.

V and J are TRBV9 and TRBJ2-1; the match to TRBD2 covers 9 bases. V shed 2 bases, J shed 7 bases, and the junction held 7 bases outside the gene matches. This CDR3 is 15 amino acids long. Germline V gene sequence: CDR1 SGDLS, CDR2 YYNGEE. The CDR3 nucleotides read TGTGCCAGCAGCGTTAGCGGGGGCAGTCCGAATGAGCAGTTCTTC. Translating it yields CASSVSGGSPNEQFF.

This clone was observed a few times. This specimen includes other DNA sequences encoding the same CDR3. The rearrangement uses TRBV30 and TRBJ1-2; D is perhaps TRBD1 (5 bases). The germline V gene encodes CDR1 GTSNPN and CDR2 SVGIG (reference sequence). The ends were cut back, 2 bases at V and 7 bases at J, with 11 bases in the middle. The CDR3 totals 12 residues. CDR3 sequence: CAWSSQGLGYTF. As DNA, the CDR3 is TGTGCCTGGAGTAGTCAGGGACTTGGCTACACCTTC.

The chain carries TRBV5-8 and TRBJ2-3; TRBD1 aligns across 8 bases. The V gene end was trimmed by 2 bases and the J gene end by 8 bases; junction bases not matched to a gene: 10. Germline V gene lookup returns CDR1 SGHTS and CDR2 YDEGEE. This CDR3 region has 15 residues. The CDR3 DNA follows: TGTGCCAGCAGCTTAGGGGCCAAACAGGGGGGTACGCAGTATTTT. Residues: CASSLGAKQGGTQYF.

The rearrangement uses TRBV4-1 and TRBJ1-1, with 7 bases matching TRBD1. The V segment lost 2 bases and the J segment 5 bases; nucleotides outside the gene matches: 8. The CDR3 totals 15 residues. In germline, CDR1 is MGHRA, CDR2 YSYEKL. The CDR3 DNA reads as TGCGCCAGCAGCCAAAGACAGGGAACGGGGACTGAAGCTTTCTTT. Amino acids: CASSQRQGTGTEAFF.

This clone was seen a single time. The chain links TRBV3-1 (or the pseudogene TRBV3-2) to TRBJ2-7, with 9 bases that match TRBD2. Trimming at V came to 6 bases and at J to 0 bases, leaving 6 bases not matched to a gene. Per the germline V gene, CDR1 is LGHDT and CDR2 is YNNKEL (reference sequence). CDR3 length equals 15 residues. CDR3 sequence (DNA): TGTGCCAGCAGACCTAGCGGGGCCAACTCCTACGAGCAGTACTTC. It is translated as CASRPSGANSYEQYF.

This rearrangement joins TRBV7-2 to TRBJ1-5, with 9 bases fitting TRBD1. Germline assignment: CDR1 SGHTA and CDR2 FQGNSA. The length of the CDR3 is 15 residues. The V and J ends lost 4 bases and 5 bases, in that order; junction bases with no gene match: 6. In DNA form, the CDR3 reads TGTGCCAGCAGCTCGCGGGACAGGGACTATCAGCCCCAGCATTTT. Translation gives CASSSRDRDYQPQHF.

The chain joins TRBV27 to TRBJ1-3, with 7 bases matching TRBD1. There are 13 residues in the CDR3. Trimming at V came to 7 bases and at J to 1 base, leaving 1 base not matched to a gene. Germline assignment: CDR1 MNHEY and CDR2 SMNVEV (reference sequence). The CDR3 DNA is TGTGCCAGCACGACAGGGTCTGGAAACACCATATATTTT. Protein sequence: CASTTGSGNTIYF.

The chain carries TRBV5-1 and TRBJ1-2; possibly TRBD1 for D (5 bases). Germline lookup yields CDR1 SGHRS and CDR2 YFSETQ. Trimming removed 0 bases at V and 4 bases at J, with 10 bases between. CDR3 length: 14 amino acids. The CDR3 DNA follows: TGCGCCAGCAGCTTGGAGGGGCAGATCTATGGCTACACCTTC. Protein product: CASSLEGQIYGYTF.

The V and J genes are TRBV15 and TRBJ1-1, with D uncertain. Trimming stripped 1 base from V and 1 base from J, with 4 bases between. The CDR3 is 13 residues long. Germline assignment: CDR1 LNHNV and CDR2 YYDKDF (reference sequence). This CDR3 reads CATSRVRNTEAFF. In nucleotides, the CDR3 is TGTGCCACCAGCAGAGTCAGGAACACTGAAGCTTTCTTT.